Listed below are T cell receptor beta chains from one sample, sequenced in a study of blood T cell repertoires in COVID-19. Sequencing was performed with immunoSEQ multiplex PCR; in TCRdb, only in-frame clones are kept and a portion is missing. The data show roughly 94,000 clones, around 84% seen once. The sequenced sample consisted of peripheral blood. These receptors all come from a man in his fifties or sixties with acute or convalescent COVID-19. The CDR3 runs from the conserved cysteine through the conserved F or W. Fields, in order: clone size, V gene, J gene, D gene, CDR3 DNA, CDR3 protein. The D gene is left open where the match is weak. Expanded clones get a size class; other rows say once, few or many, or leave the size out.

size: -
V: TRBV19
J: TRBJ2-5
D: TRBD1
DNA: TGTGCCAGCGCCAGGGGGCGAGGGGAAGAGACCCAGTACTTC
CDR3: CASARGRGEETQYF

size: -
V: TRBV5-5
J: TRBJ1-1
D: -
DNA: TGTGCCAGCAGCCGAATCCCGACAGCTACGAACACTGAAGCTTTCTTT
CDR3: CASSRIPTATNTEAFF

size: -
V: TRBV15
J: TRBJ1-2
D: -
DNA: TGTGCCACCAGCAGAGAAGAGGTTGTGGGGGCTCTGGACTATGGCTACACCTTC
CDR3: CATSREEVVGALDYGYTF

size: once
V: TRBV28
J: TRBJ1-1
D: TRBD1
DNA: TGTGCCAGCAATCGGGACAGGGGGCTAACTGAAGCTTTCTTT
CDR3: CASNRDRGLTEAFF

size: -
V: TRBV24-1
J: TRBJ1-1
D: -
DNA: TGTGCCACCAGTGCTACAGGCCAGGGTGGTGAAGCTTTCTTT
CDR3: CATSATGQGGEAFF

size: -
V: TRBV28
J: TRBJ1-6
D: TRBD1
DNA: TGTGCCAGCAGGGGGACAGCTGGGAATTCACCCCTCCACTTT
CDR3: CASRGTAGNSPLHF

size: many
V: TRBV7-9
J: TRBJ2-1
D: -
DNA: TGTGCCAGCAGGGGAGGATATACCGACAACCGCGCCTACAATGAGCAGTTCTTC
CDR3: CASRGGYTDNRAYNEQFF

size: -
V: TRBV19
J: TRBJ2-3
D: TRBD2
DNA: TGTGCCAGTAGTACGTTAGCGGGGCAAGATACGCAGTATTTT
CDR3: CASSTLAGQDTQYF

size: -
V: TRBV14
J: TRBJ2-5
D: TRBD1
DNA: TGTGCCAGCAGCCAGTGGACAGGCAGCAGGGCCCAGTACTTC
CDR3: CASSQWTGSRAQYF

size: -
V: TRBV5-1
J: TRBJ2-1
D: TRBD2
DNA: TGCGCCAGCAGCCCGCCGACTAGCGGGGTAACCAATGAGCAGTTCTTC
CDR3: CASSPPTSGVTNEQFF

size: -
V: TRBV7-7
J: TRBJ2-3
D: TRBD2
DNA: TGTGCTAGCAGCTATGGACTAGCGGGGGGGGATACGCAGTATTTT
CDR3: CASSYGLAGGDTQYF

size: few
V: TRBV5-6
J: TRBJ2-5
D: TRBD2
DNA: TGTGCCAGCAGCTTAAAGGCGGGAGGCGAGACCCAGTACTTC
CDR3: CASSLKAGGETQYF

size: -
V: TRBV7-2
J: TRBJ2-3
D: TRBD1
DNA: TGTGCCAGCAGCTCACTACAGGGGGCAGATACGCAGTATTTT
CDR3: CASSSLQGADTQYF

size: -
V: TRBV10-3
J: TRBJ2-4
D: -
DNA: TGTGCCTCTCAAGCGGATCTAGCCAAAAACATTCAGTACTTC
CDR3: CASQADLAKNIQYF

size: -
V: TRBV10-3
J: TRBJ2-7
D: -
DNA: TGTGCCATCAGTGAGTCACAGGGCAGGGAAAACGAGCAGTACTTC
CDR3: CAISESQGRENEQYF

size: once
V: TRBV7-9
J: TRBJ2-1
D: TRBD1
DNA: TGTGCCAGCAGCTTAGTAGCGGGACAGGGGTCGGATGAGCAGTTCTTC
CDR3: CASSLVAGQGSDEQFF

size: -
V: TRBV6-6
J: TRBJ1-1
D: -
DNA: TGTGCCAGCAGATTGGACCTGAGGGACACTGAAGCTTTCTTT
CDR3: CASRLDLRDTEAFF

size: -
V: TRBV6-2/TRBV6-3
J: TRBJ1-5
D: -
DNA: TGTGCCAGCAGCAGACTGAGTCAGCCCCAGCATTTT
CDR3: CASSRLSQPQHF

size: -
V: TRBV27
J: TRBJ1-1
D: -
DNA: TGTGCCAGCAGATTAGACAGACCGAACACTGAAGCTTTCTTT
CDR3: CASRLDRPNTEAFF

size: -
V: TRBV28
J: TRBJ2-3
D: -
DNA: TGTGCCAGCAACCTGACTACTATTCGGTGCACAGATACGCAGTATTTT
CDR3: CASNLTTIRCTDTQYF

size: -
V: TRBV5-4
J: TRBJ2-1
D: TRBD2
DNA: TGTGCCAGCAGCTTGGCCAGGCAGCGGGGGGTGAATGAGCAGTTCTTC
CDR3: CASSLARQRGVNEQFF

size: -
V: TRBV6-5
J: TRBJ2-6
D: TRBD1
DNA: TGTGCCAGCGGCAGACAGGGGCCCGGGGCCAACGTCCTGACTTTC
CDR3: CASGRQGPGANVLTF

size: once
V: TRBV6-1
J: TRBJ1-2
D: -
DNA: TGTGCCAGCAGTGACCAGGCCCGCTATGGCTACACCTTC
CDR3: CASSDQARYGYTF

size: -
V: TRBV7-3
J: TRBJ1-1
D: -
DNA: TGTGCCAGCAGCTTAATTCCAGGGGCTGAAGCTTTCTTT
CDR3: CASSLIPGAEAFF